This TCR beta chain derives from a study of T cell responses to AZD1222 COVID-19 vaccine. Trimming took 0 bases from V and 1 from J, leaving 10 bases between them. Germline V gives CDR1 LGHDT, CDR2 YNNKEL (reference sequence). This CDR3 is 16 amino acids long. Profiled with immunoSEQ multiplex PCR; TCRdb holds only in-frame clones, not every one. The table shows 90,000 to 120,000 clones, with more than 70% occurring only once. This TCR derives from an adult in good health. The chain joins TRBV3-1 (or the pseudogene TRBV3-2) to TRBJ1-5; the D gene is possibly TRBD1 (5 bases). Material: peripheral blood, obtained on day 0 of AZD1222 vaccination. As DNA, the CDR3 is TGTGCCAGCAGCCAAGAGGGGGTAGGGAGCAATCAGCCCCAGCATTTT. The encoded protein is CASSQEGVGSNQPQHF.